Reported below is one T cell receptor (beta chain). Antigen specificity is unknown. Clones were sequenced by immunoSEQ multiplex PCR, and TCRdb holds only the in-frame ones, with some missing. The sample includes fewer than 35,000 clones, roughly 94% of them seen just once. V shed 1 base, J shed 0 bases, and the junction held 2 bases outside the gene matches. The CDR3 runs 16 residues. The V gene's germline CDR1 is MNHNY and CDR2 SVGAGI (reference sequence). The data originate from a study of T cells in tuberculosis. Findings and limits, study-wide: Samples were chosen by availability of cryopreserved specimens. Smaller alpha distances in active tuberculosis partly reflected shorter CDR3-alpha lengths.

Latent tuberculosis screening used tuberculin skin test and IGRA at entry. Sequenced material: PBMCs. The gene calls are TRBV6-6 and TRBJ1-5, with 8 bases matching TRBD1. The clonotype originates from a donor between 10 and 29 years old with latent tuberculosis or without tuberculosis infection. CDR3 in amino acids: CASSYWTGPSNQPQHF. The DNA of the CDR3 is TGTGCCAGCAGTTACTGGACAGGGCCTAGCAATCAGCCCCAGCATTTT.